This T cell receptor beta chain comes out of a study of CXCR3-negative and CXCR3-positive naive CD8 T cells. Study-wide results and caveats: Comparison of naive cells showed more hydrophobic TRB CDR3s in CXCR3-positive than in CXCR3-negative naive cells.

In regard to this clonotype: Its antigen is as yet unknown.

Through 5' RACE with UMI labels, the TRB cDNA libraries were prepared. TCRdb reprocessed the 5' RACE reads, keeping one entry per CDR3 protein, no DNA. The table for this sample gives around 88,000 distinct CDR3 sequences. Germline V CDR1 and CDR2: MNHEY, SVGEGT. The CDR3 is 16 amino acids. The receptor was derived from a human donor in good health. Some clones in this sample may be carry-over from other donors' samples. The sample taken for sequencing was naive CXCR3+ CD8+ T cells from blood. As for subset: CD45RO-CCR7+CD27+CD95- naive CD8+ T cells expressing CXCR3 (TNR3+). The V call is TRBV6-2 or TRBV6-3, the J call TRBJ1-5; the D call of TRBD1 rests on TCRdb alone, since no DNA is present to check it. This CDR3 reads CASSSPDRDVNQPQHF.